Detailed here is one T cell receptor (beta chain). What it binds is not known. This sample is part of a study of cytomegalovirus exposure and HLA in healthy donors. The V gene's germline CDR1 is MNHEY and CDR2 SMNVEV (reference sequence). The CDR3 extends over 16 amino acids. The ends were cut back, 6 bases at V and 4 bases at J, with 21 bases in the middle. Study-wide results and limits: Reports indicated that the classifier achieved high specificity and sensitivity in diagnosing cytomegalovirus status. HLA restriction was apparent for most CMV-associated TCR beta chains in a later analysis.

The PCR used 60 Vbeta and 13 Jbeta primers. Profiled with immunoSEQ multiplex PCR; TCRdb holds only in-frame clones, not every one. The data hold approximately 180,000 clones, with around three quarters observed a single time. Sequencing input: PBMCs. This TCR was recovered from a woman in her 30s in good health and CMV-seronegative. The rearrangement joins TRBV27 to TRBJ1-2, with a tentative D call TRBD1 (6 bases). CDR3 sequence reads: CASSPTPAVRGYGYTF. The CDR3 bases are TGTGCCAGCAGCCCCACGCCGGCAGTCAGGGGCTATGGCTACACCTTC.